Below are 28 T cell receptor beta chains sequenced from a single sample in a study of blood T cell repertoires in COVID-19. Here immunoSEQ multiplex PCR was the method, and the copy in TCRdb shows in-frame clones only, minus some. This sample carries 50,000 to 75,000 clones, 91% of them seen once, and the ten largest clones take about 9%. Sequencing used peripheral blood. The receptors here all came from a human donor in a cohort sampled during active COVID-19.

The J gene is TRBJ1-5, the V gene TRBV21-1; TRBD1 is taken as the D call from the table, unchecked against the DNA. TRBV21-1 is classified as a pseudogene. The CDR3 totals 15 residues. The CDR3 loop is CASSMQAGDDQPQHF. CDR3 DNA: TGTGCCAGCAGCATGCAGGCAGGTGACGATCAGCCCCAGCATTTT.

V and J are TRBV6-5 and TRBJ1-3, with D unclear. Germline V gene data show CDR1 as MNHEY and CDR2 as SVGAGI. V lost 4 bases and J 2 bases, leaving 3 bases between the germline ends. The CDR3 sequence is 12 residues long. The CDR3 loop reads CASSSTGNTIYF. CDR3 DNA: TGTGCCAGCAGTTCCACTGGAAACACCATATATTTT.

The CDR3 sequence: CASSLSGTRINEQFF. The CDR3 bases are TGTGCCAGCAGCTTAAGCGGGACTCGCATAAATGAGCAGTTCTTC. The chain combines TRBV7-9 with TRBJ2-1; 7 bases agree with TRBD2. Per germline, CDR1 SEHNR and CDR2 FQNEAQ (reference sequence). CDR3 length: 15 residues. The V and J ends lost 2 bases and 7 bases, in that order; junction bases with no gene match: 8.

V usage is TRBV30 and J usage is TRBJ2-7, with 7 bases lining up with TRBD1. CDR1 and CDR2 (germline): GTSNPN, SVGIG (reference sequence). The V gene end was trimmed by 0 bases and the J gene end by 4 bases; junction bases not matched to a gene: 9. The CDR3 is 15 residues long. CDR3: CAWSVIRDSSYEQYF. DNA for the CDR3: TGTGCCTGGAGTGTAATCCGGGACAGTAGTTACGAGCAGTACTTC.

The table lists this clone with a few counts. The V call is TRBV3-1 (or the pseudogene TRBV3-2), the J call TRBJ2-7, with 7 bases lining up with TRBD1. Germline V gene data show CDR1 as LGHDT and CDR2 as YNNKEL (reference sequence). The CDR3 has 13 amino acids. Trimming removed 6 bases from V and 2 bases from J; junction bases left unmatched: 4. The DNA of the CDR3 is TGTGCCAGCAGAGACAGGGTAACCTACGAGCAGTACTTC. Its protein is CASRDRVTYEQYF.

The rearrangement links TRBV30 to TRBJ1-1; D gene uncertain. This CDR3 is 11 amino acids long. The V end was cut by 2 bases, the J end by 5 bases, with 6 bases between. The germline gives CDR1 GTSNPN, CDR2 SVGIG (reference sequence). The DNA for the CDR3 is TGTGCCTGGAGTTCGAGGACTGAAGCTTTCTTT. Protein sequence: CAWSSRTEAFF. Full variable domain (rest looked up from reference TRBV30 and TRBJ1-1): SQTIHQWPATLVQPVGSPLSLECTVEGTSNPNLYWYRQAAGRGLQLLFYSVGIGQISSEVPQNLSASRPQDRQFILSSKKLLLSDSGFYLCAWSSRTEAFFGQGTRLTVV.

The chain has TRBV27 and TRBJ2-7; D unresolved. The CDR3 has 14 amino acids. Germline values: CDR1 MNHEY, CDR2 SMNVEV (reference sequence). V lost 4 bases and J 3 bases, leaving 13 bases between the germline ends. DNA of the CDR3: TGTGCCAGCAGTTCCCCCGACAAGTACTACGAGCAGTACTTC. Translated: CASSSPDKYYEQYF.

The genes are TRBV7-8 and TRBJ2-3; 13 bases agree with TRBD2. J gave up 5 bases and V 1 base, and 15 bases lay outside the gene matches. The germline gives CDR1 SGHVS, CDR2 FQNEAQ. The CDR3 sequence is 20 residues long. In nucleotides, the CDR3 is TGTGCCAGCAGCTTAGAGAGGACCACTAGCGGGAGGGCTCTGATAGATACGCAGTATTTT. Residues: CASSLERTTSGRALIDTQYF.

The V call is TRBV7-2, the J call TRBJ2-7; 10 bases agree with TRBD2. The V gene's germline CDR1 is SGHTA and CDR2 FQGNSA. V was clipped by 5 bases and J by 2 bases; unmatched bases: 15. The length of the CDR3 is 18 residues. The CDR3 spells CASSGPSVAGGNTYEQYF. As DNA, the CDR3 is TGTGCCAGCAGCGGCCCTTCCGTAGCGGGGGGCAATACCTACGAGCAGTACTTC.

The chain is built from TRBV19 and TRBJ1-5; D unresolved. Germline V gives CDR1 LNHDA, CDR2 SQIVND (reference sequence). This CDR3 contains 15 residues. V lost 5 bases and J lost 5, with 16 bases in between. The CDR3 loop is CASSPIGAAHQPQHF. The CDR3 region has the DNA TGTGCCAGTAGTCCGATAGGAGCGGCACATCAGCCCCAGCATTTT.

The chain has TRBV12-3 or TRBV12-4 and TRBJ1-2, with D unclear. V lost 6 bases, J lost 1 base, and 9 bases lay in between. The CDR3 runs 13 residues. The CDR3 is CASSLRDNYGYTF. The CDR3 bases are TGTGCCAGCAGCCTGAGGGATAACTATGGCTACACCTTC.

The genes are TRBV5-1 and TRBJ1-5; weak D call: TRBD1 (6 bases). CDR3 length: 15 residues. V was shortened by 0 bases and J by 2 bases, with 9 bases between the two germline ends. CDR1 is SGHRS, CDR2 YFSETQ, per germline. The CDR3 nucleotides read TGCGCCAGCAGCTTGGGGTCAGGGGGCAATCAGCCCCAGCATTTT. It yields the protein CASSLGSGGNQPQHF.

The chain recombines TRBV4-1 with TRBJ2-5, with 11 bases lining up with TRBD2. Looked up from germline, CDR1 is MGHRA and CDR2 is YSYEKL. CDR3 size: 18 residues. Trimming took 0 bases from V and 3 from J; bases not matched to a gene: 9. CDR3: CASSQEIAGGPGKETQYF. The CDR3 nucleotides read TGCGCCAGCAGCCAAGAAATAGCGGGGGGGCCGGGAAAAGAGACCCAGTACTTC.

The chain employs TRBV7-9 and TRBJ2-1; D is possibly TRBD2 (5 bases). The CDR3 is 14 amino acids. In germline, CDR1 is SEHNR, CDR2 FQNEAQ (reference sequence). Trimming stripped 1 base from V and 7 bases from J, with 11 bases between. The CDR3 reads CASSLVLSGNEQFF. For the CDR3, the DNA is TGTGCCAGCAGCTTAGTTTTGTCGGGGAATGAGCAGTTCTTC. Full variable domain (remainder filled in from reference TRBV7-9 and TRBJ2-1): DTGVSQNPRHKITKRGQNVTFRCDPISEHNRLYWYRQTLGQGPEFLTYFQNEAQLEKSRLLSDRFSAERPKGSFSTLEIQRTEQGDSAMYLCASSLVLSGNEQFFGPGTRLTVL.

The chain couples TRBV15 to TRBJ1-4, with TRBD1 identical over 7 bases. CDR3 length equals 16 residues. Trimming cost V 2 bases and J 2 bases; bases outside gene matches: 5. The germline CDR1 and CDR2 sequences are LNHNV and YYDKDF (reference sequence). CDR3 region: CATSRSPTGTNEKLFF. Here the CDR3 DNA reads TGTGCCACCAGCAGATCTCCGACAGGGACTAATGAAAAACTGTTTTTT.

The chain combines TRBV5-1 with TRBJ1-4; 7 nucleotides agree with TRBD1. The junction had 5 bases not matched to a gene; V was cut back by 2 bases and J by 7 bases. Germline V CDR1 and CDR2: SGHRS, YFSETQ. The CDR3 extends over 14 amino acids. DNA for the CDR3: TGCGCCAGCAGCTTTAGGGGGCAGGGTGAAAAACTGTTTTTT. It encodes CASSFRGQGEKLFF.

The V and J genes are TRBV11-3 and TRBJ2-3; 9 positions match TRBD2. V gave up 6 bases and J gave up 6 bases; unmatched junction bases: 7. Germline V gene sequence: CDR1 SGHNT, CDR2 YENEEA. The CDR3 is 14 residues long. This CDR3 reads CASSFSGRPDTQYF. The CDR3 nucleotides read TGTGCCAGCAGTTTTAGCGGGAGACCGGATACGCAGTATTTT.

The V and J genes are TRBV19 and TRBJ2-7; 7 bases agree with TRBD2. Trimming cost V 5 bases and J 0 bases; bases outside gene matches: 13. CDR3 length: 17 residues. Germline V gene sequence: CDR1 LNHDA, CDR2 SQIVND (reference sequence). CDR3 nucleotide sequence: TGTGCCAGTAGTTCGGGGGTCCGGGGCGGGAGCTCCTACGAGCAGTACTTC. Translated: CASSSGVRGGSSYEQYF.

This sequence joins TRBV2 and TRBJ2-7; TRBD1 matches at 11 bases. The J segment lost 5 bases and the V segment lost 2 bases, leaving 8 bases of the junction unmatched. The CDR3 has 16 residues. Germline CDR1 is SNHLY and CDR2 is FYNNEI. This CDR3 reads CASSETRTGGPHEQYF. The CDR3 DNA reads TGTGCCAGCAGTGAAACCCGGACAGGGGGCCCCCACGAGCAGTACTTC. Full variable domain (missing parts from reference TRBV2 and TRBJ2-7): EPEVTQTPSHQVTQMGQEVILRCVPISNHLYFYWYRQILGQKVEFLVSFYNNEISEKSEIFDDQFSVERPDGSNFTLKIRSTKLEDSAMYFCASSETRTGGPHEQYFGPGTRLTVT.

The chain recombines TRBV9 with TRBJ1-1, with 12 bases aligning to TRBD1. This CDR3 comprises 20 residues. The V gene end was trimmed by 3 bases and the J gene end by 4 bases; junction bases not matched to a gene: 19. CDR1 is SGDLS and CDR2 is YYNGEE in the germline V gene. This CDR3 is CASSAGTGGAPWGGFTEAFF. CDR3 DNA sequence: TGTGCCAGCAGCGCCGGGACAGGGGGCGCGCCATGGGGGGGATTCACTGAAGCTTTCTTT.

The chain recombines TRBV3-1 (or the pseudogene TRBV3-2) with TRBJ2-3; D perhaps matches TRBD1 (6 bases). The germline V gene has CDR1 LGHDT and CDR2 YNNKEL (reference sequence). This CDR3 contains 13 residues. V was trimmed by 8 bases and J by 5 bases, leaving 14 bases between them. The CDR3 DNA reads as TGTGCCAGCGCCCGGGACAACCGAGATACGCAGTATTTT. This translates into CASARDNRDTQYF.

This chain links TRBV28 with TRBJ2-2, with D uncertain. V dropped 6 bases and J dropped 5 bases, with 10 bases sitting between them. The CDR3 consists of 13 residues. The germline V gene encodes CDR1 MDHEN and CDR2 SYDVKM. CDR3 bases: TGTGCCAGCAGGCCTGACTTAACCGGGGAGCTGTTTTTT. Translation: CASRPDLTGELFF.

The chain combines TRBV19 with TRBJ1-3; 7 nucleotides match TRBD1. The CDR3 length is 16 residues. Germline values: CDR1 LNHDA, CDR2 SQIVND (reference sequence). V dropped 7 bases and J dropped 0; count of bases not matched to a gene: 9. The CDR3 loop reads CASTNRGPGSGNTIYF. The CDR3 region has the DNA TGTGCCAGTACCAACAGGGGCCCCGGCTCTGGAAACACCATATATTTT.

The J gene is TRBJ2-1, the V gene TRBV2, with a weak D call TRBD2 (5 bases). Germline values: CDR1 SNHLY, CDR2 FYNNEI. This CDR3 has 12 residues. Trimming stripped 3 bases from V and 8 bases from J, with 8 bases between. CDR3 DNA: TGTGCCAGCAGTGACGGGGTCCATGAGCAGTTCTTC. It translates to CASSDGVHEQFF.

The chain couples TRBV5-1 to TRBJ2-1; TRBD1 aligns across 10 bases. Germline CDR1 is SGHRS and CDR2 is YFSETQ. V lost 4 bases, J lost 0 bases, and 7 bases stayed unmatched. The CDR3 consists of 17 residues. The CDR3 coding sequence is TGCGCCAGCAGCCCGGACAGGGGGTTCAGCTCCTACAATGAGCAGTTCTTC. Translating it yields CASSPDRGFSSYNEQFF.

This chain links TRBV19 with TRBJ2-1; 11 bases map to TRBD1. CDR1 LNHDA and CDR2 SQIVND come from the germline V gene (reference sequence). CDR3 length equals 15 residues. Trimming took 4 bases from V and 6 from J; bases not matched to a gene: 5. CDR3 in DNA: TGTGCCAGTAGTAGGGGACAGGGGGTAAGCAATGAGCAGTTCTTC. Translating it yields CASSRGQGVSNEQFF.

The V and J genes are TRBV28 and TRBJ2-2, with D hard to call. CDR1 is MDHEN, CDR2 SYDVKM, per germline. V lost 0 bases and J 7 bases, leaving 9 bases between the germline ends. This CDR3 contains 14 residues. Here the CDR3 reads CASSLWGEGGELFF. The CDR3 coding sequence is TGTGCCAGCAGTTTATGGGGCGAAGGCGGGGAGCTGTTTTTT.

A few counts support this clone. The rearrangement links TRBV30 to TRBJ2-7; 10 bases line up with TRBD1. The CDR3 runs to 13 residues. With 5 bases clipped from V and 3 bases from J, the junction kept 4 bases outside the gene matches. Germline lookup yields CDR1 GTSNPN and CDR2 SVGIG (reference sequence). Written as DNA, the CDR3 is TGTGCCTGGGCGACAGGGGGCCGCTACGAGCAGTACTTC. It translates to CAWATGGRYEQYF.